What follows are 28 T cell receptor beta chains derived from one specimen sequenced in a study of blood T cells in healthy people across ages. For the second PCR, which ran for 7 to 11 cycles, a sample-barcoded 5' primer and a J-beta primer mix were used. MiXCR was run by TCRdb on the 5' RACE reads, yielding one entry per CDR3 protein. The sample records 750,000 to 850,000 distinct CDR3 sequences, approximately 25% being singletons. This sample was also put to use in a study of T cells of mothers and their children.

The material sequenced was blood. These receptors originate from a boy younger than 18 in good health.

The chain uses TRBV12-3 or TRBV12-4 and TRBJ2-2; 7 bases are a match to TRBD1. The CDR3 covers 19 residues. Trimming at V came to 5 bases and at J to 6 bases, leaving 21 bases not matched to a gene. The CDR3: CASSPNFESTGMGAGELFF. The CDR3 DNA follows: TGTGCCAGCAGTCCCAACTTCGAATCGACAGGGATGGGCGCCGGGGAGCTGTTTTTT.

V and J are TRBV20-1 and TRBJ2-1; no firm D call. This CDR3 region has 14 residues. Germline loops: CDR1 DFQATT, CDR2 SNEGSKA (reference sequence). V shed 0 bases and J shed 0 bases, with 6 bases lying between them. DNA for the CDR3: TGCAGTGCTAGAGAGGGCAGCTCCTACAATGAGCAGTTCTTC. This translates into CSAREGSSYNEQFF.

This clonotype was observed a few times. The V gene is TRBV5-1, the J gene TRBJ2-1; D call uncertain. The ends were cut back, 0 bases at V and 5 bases at J, with 9 bases in the middle. The CDR3 spans 14 residues. Germline-derived CDR1 and CDR2 are SGHRS and YFSETQ. The CDR3 here is CASSLAVGDNEQFF. For the CDR3, the DNA is TGCGCCAGCAGCTTGGCAGTTGGAGACAATGAGCAGTTCTTC.

This chain joins TRBV6-1 and TRBJ2-5, with 7 bases identical to TRBD2. The CDR3 has 11 amino acids. Germline V gene sequence: CDR1 MNHNS, CDR2 SASEGT. With V trimmed by 11 bases and J by 7 bases, 7 bases remained unmatched. The CDR3: CAGGGSGTQYF. The CDR3 coding sequence is TGTGCCGGCGGCGGGAGTGGGACCCAGTACTTC.

The V gene is TRBV20-1, the J gene TRBJ2-7; 10 bases are shared with TRBD1. Germline V gene sequence: CDR1 DFQATT, CDR2 SNEGSKA (reference sequence). The CDR3 consists of 15 residues. Germline trimming cut 6 bases from V and 4 bases from J; bases unmatched to any gene: 12. CDR3 sequence (DNA): TGCAGTGCCCCCACTAGGGCGGGACAGGGGTACGAGCAGTACTTC. Translated, it gives CSAPTRAGQGYEQYF.

V and J are TRBV5-1 and TRBJ1-5; 8 bases match TRBD1. The V gene's germline CDR1 is SGHRS and CDR2 YFSETQ. V gave up 0 bases and J gave up 11 bases; unmatched junction bases: 7. This CDR3 is 14 amino acids long. For the CDR3, the DNA is TGCGCCAGCAGCTTGGGGACAGGGTCCCAGTCCCAGCATTTT. Translated, it gives CASSLGTGSQSQHF.

The sample holds a few counts of this clonotype. The CDR3 DNA is TGCGCCAGCAGCCAAGGGGGGAGCTCCGAGCAGTACTTC. It yields the protein CASSQGGSSEQYF. The rearrangement links TRBV4-3 to TRBJ2-5; D assignment may be TRBD1 or TRBD2 (5 bases each). The DNA end lines up better with TRBJ2-7; the J call may be wrong. The CDR3 runs to 13 residues. Germline V gene lookup returns CDR1 LGHNA and CDR2 YSLEER.

The rearrangement joins TRBV10-3 to TRBJ2-7; possibly TRBD2 for D (6 bases). From germline, CDR1 is ENHRY and CDR2 SYGVKD. The CDR3 totals 14 residues. V was clipped by 4 bases and J by 0 bases, with 10 bases between them. Written as DNA, the CDR3 is TGTGCCATCAGTGGGGACTGGAGCTCCTACGAGCAGTACTTC. It is translated as CAISGDWSSYEQYF.

The rearrangement links TRBV27 to TRBJ1-6; TRBD1 aligns across 9 bases. CDR1 MNHEY and CDR2 SMNVEV come from the germline V gene (reference sequence). The CDR3 spans 15 residues. J gave up 7 bases and V 7 bases, and 8 bases lay outside the gene matches. The CDR3 nucleotides are TGTGCCAGCACCGAGACCGGGACAGGGAATTCACCCCTCCACTTT. Translation gives CASTETGTGNSPLHF.

CDR3 in DNA: TGTGCCAGCAGCCCGCTAGCGGGGATCTCCTACAATGAGCAGTTCTTC. Protein: CASSPLAGISYNEQFF. This rearrangement joins TRBV28 to TRBJ2-1; 9 nucleotides agree with TRBD2. This CDR3 contains 16 residues. CDR1 and CDR2 (germline): MDHEN, SYDVKM. Trimming took 6 bases from V and 0 from J; bases not matched to a gene: 6.

Regarding this clonotype: Germline is not matched at one junction end, which may reflect a read error. The chain is built from TRBV6-2 or TRBV6-3 and TRBJ1-1; D gene ambiguous. The V gene's germline CDR1 is MNHEY and CDR2 SVGEGT. The CDR3 loop spans 11 amino acids. The CDR3 DNA reads TGTGCCGGCAGTTACTCGAATAGTGCTTTCTTT. Translating it yields CAGSYSNSAFF.

Ten or more counts support this clonotype. V is TRBV28 and J is TRBJ2-5; TRBD1 matches 9 bases. With 5 bases clipped from V and 1 base from J, the junction kept 5 bases outside the gene matches. The CDR3 contains 15 residues. Germline CDR1 reads MDHEN; CDR2 reads SYDVKM. The CDR3 loop reads CASSPGQGFQETQYF. The CDR3 region has the DNA TGTGCCAGCAGTCCGGGACAGGGTTTCCAAGAGACCCAGTACTTC. Based on the CDR3 plus reference TRBV28 and TRBJ2-5, the full variable domain is DVKVTQSSRYLVKRTGEKVFLECVQDMDHENMFWYRQDPGLGLRLIYFSYDVKMKEKGDIPEGYSVSREKKERFSLILESASTNQTSMYLCASSPGQGFQETQYFGPGTRLLVL.

This clonotype has just a few counts. The rearrangement joins TRBV12-3 or TRBV12-4 to TRBJ2-7; no reliable D call. V lost 6 bases to trimming and J lost 6 bases, with 18 bases between them. The CDR3 spans 14 residues. CDR3 in amino acids: CASSTGSNPLEQYF. As DNA, the CDR3 is TGTGCCAGCAGCACCGGATCAAACCCCCTCGAGCAGTACTTC.

This rearrangement joins TRBV11-2 to TRBJ2-7, with TRBD1 as a possible D gene (5 bases). Trimming pared 0 bases from V and 2 bases from J, leaving 8 bases between. The CDR3 totals 14 residues. In germline, CDR1 is SGHAT, CDR2 FQNNGV. The CDR3 region has the DNA TGTGCCAGCAGCTTAGATGTAGGGGCCTACGAGCAGTACTTC. This sequence encodes CASSLDVGAYEQYF.

The chain has TRBV4-3 and TRBJ1-1; D is undetermined. CDR1 and CDR2 (germline): LGHNA, YSLEER. CDR3 length equals 15 residues. V lost 0 bases and J lost 2, with 10 bases in between. The CDR3 reads CASSQEQASNTEAFF. The CDR3 bases are TGCGCCAGCAGCCAAGAACAAGCTAGCAACACTGAAGCTTTCTTT.

The V and J genes are TRBV2 and TRBJ2-5, with 9 bases matching TRBD1. The J call is uncertain, as TRBJ2-7 better fits the DNA end. Germline values: CDR1 SNHLY, CDR2 FYNNEI. The CDR3 spans 13 residues. CDR3 in DNA: TGTGCCAGCATTCAGGGACAGGGCTACGAGCAGTACTTC. It is translated as CASIQGQGYEQYF.

The J gene is TRBJ2-1, the V gene TRBV3-1, with TRBD1 matching 7 bases. The length of the CDR3 is 15 residues. J gave up 2 bases and V 6 bases, and 7 bases lay outside the gene matches. The V gene's germline CDR1 is LGHDT and CDR2 YNNKEL (reference sequence). CDR3 loop: CASRGTERAYNEQFF. CDR3 sequence (DNA): TGTGCCAGCAGGGGGACAGAAAGAGCCTACAATGAGCAGTTCTTC.

Regarding this clonotype: The junction departs from the called germline gene at one end, perhaps through a read error. The rearrangement uses TRBV7-2 and TRBJ1-2, with D unresolved. The germline V gene has CDR1 SGHTA and CDR2 FQGNSA. There are 16 residues in the CDR3. This chain's CDR3 is CGSSFSGYTASYGYTF. CDR3 bases: TGTGGCAGCAGCTTCTCTGGGTACACGGCGTCTTATGGCTACACCTTC.

This clonotype has a handful of counts. The chain joins TRBV20-1 to TRBJ2-7, with TRBD1 matching 10 bases. CDR3 size: 16 residues. With 5 bases clipped from V and 2 bases from J, the junction kept 12 bases outside the gene matches. The germline V gene has CDR1 DFQATT and CDR2 SNEGSKA (reference sequence). The CDR3 loop is CSAPGQGFGRTYEQYF. Here the CDR3 DNA reads TGCAGTGCTCCGGGACAGGGGTTCGGTAGGACCTACGAGCAGTACTTC.

This clonotype was detected only a few times. This chain's CDR3 is CASSSDRGPDNSPLHF. The CDR3 DNA reads as TGTGCCAGCAGTTCAGACAGGGGGCCGGATAATTCACCCCTCCACTTT. This chain uses TRBV27 with TRBJ1-6, with 10 bases aligning to TRBD1. V trimming: 4 bases; J trimming: 5 bases; junction bases outside the gene matches: 5. The CDR3 extends over 16 amino acids. Per germline, CDR1 MNHEY and CDR2 SMNVEV (reference sequence).

The chain recombines TRBV6-1 with TRBJ2-6, with D maybe TRBD1 (6 bases). This CDR3 is built from 18 residues. The V end lost 5 bases, the J end lost 0 bases, and 17 bases lay between the germline ends. Germline V lookup: CDR1 MNHNS, CDR2 SASEGT. The CDR3 DNA sequence: TGTGCCAGCAGTAGAGGGGGACAACCAAACTCTGGGGCCAACGTCCTGACTTTC. As protein: CASSRGGQPNSGANVLTF.

This chain joins TRBV4-2 and TRBJ2-1; D is possibly TRBD2 (5 bases). The germline CDR1 and CDR2 sequences are LGHNA and YNFKEQ. Trimming shortened V by 3 bases and J by 4 bases, and 16 bases separated the two germline ends. This CDR3 has 16 residues. The CDR3 sequence is CASSHGTRGGYNEQFF. The DNA for the CDR3 is TGTGCCAGCAGCCATGGTACTCGGGGTGGATACAATGAGCAGTTCTTC.

This clonotype was picked up a small number of times. The V gene is TRBV6-2 or TRBV6-3, the J gene TRBJ2-2, with 7 bases aligning to TRBD2. Germline V gene sequence: CDR1 MNHEY, CDR2 SVGEGT. V dropped 5 bases and J dropped 10; count of bases not matched to a gene: 16. The CDR3 is 16 residues long. The DNA of the CDR3 is TGTGCCAGCAGTGTCTTGGGGCTAGCGGTGTTTAAGGAGCTGTTTTTT. This sequence encodes CASSVLGLAVFKELFF.

This clonotype was observed a handful of times. The chain carries TRBV7-9 and TRBJ2-5; D is perhaps TRBD1 (5 bases). CDR3 size: 16 residues. Germline lookup yields CDR1 SEHNR and CDR2 FQNEAQ (reference sequence). Trimming took 6 bases from V and 0 from J, leaving 17 bases between them. CDR3 DNA sequence: TGTGCCAGCAGTAATTCAGGGTTGGGGAACCAAGAGACCCAGTACTTC. This encodes CASSNSGLGNQETQYF.

The rearrangement joins TRBV5-1 to TRBJ2-1, with 10 positions matching TRBD1. The length of the CDR3 is 14 residues. V lost 7 bases, J lost 3 bases, and 4 bases stayed unmatched. CDR1 is SGHRS, CDR2 YFSETQ, per germline. CDR3: CASGRTGGYNEQFF. Written as DNA, the CDR3 is TGCGCCAGCGGGCGGACAGGGGGCTACAATGAGCAGTTCTTC.

V and J are TRBV20-1 and TRBJ2-3, with 15 bases matching TRBD2. Germline V gene data show CDR1 as DFQATT and CDR2 as SNEGSKA (reference sequence). V shed 3 bases, J shed 2 bases, and the junction held 6 bases outside the gene matches. The CDR3 runs 17 residues. The CDR3 here is CSASQRTSGRVTDTQYF. CDR3 sequence (DNA): TGCAGTGCTAGCCAGAGGACTAGCGGGAGGGTCACAGATACGCAGTATTTT.

Only a few counts were recorded for this clonotype. The chain uses TRBV11-2 and TRBJ2-5, with 8 bases aligning to TRBD2. TRBJ2-1 matches the DNA end more closely, so the J call is doubtful. Germline-derived CDR1 and CDR2 are SGHAT and FQNNGV. This CDR3 is built from 15 residues. The CDR3 is CASSLGFSGTHEQFF. As DNA, the CDR3 is TGTGCCAGCAGCTTAGGGTTTAGCGGGACCCATGAGCAGTTCTTC.

V usage is TRBV5-1 and J usage is TRBJ2-5; maybe TRBD1 (5 bases). V lost 0 bases to trimming and J lost 1 base, with 10 bases between them. Germline values: CDR1 SGHRS, CDR2 YFSETQ. The CDR3 contains 15 residues. CDR3 sequence: CASSLEGLSQETQYF. CDR3 bases: TGCGCCAGCAGCTTGGAGGGGCTCTCCCAAGAGACCCAGTACTTC.